These 8 T cell receptor beta chains came from one sample sequenced in a study of immune characterization of retroperitoneal liposarcoma. TCRdb reanalysed the PCR reads using MiXCR and keeps one entry per CDR3 protein. The data show approximately 7,800 distinct CDR3 sequences, more than 35% seen once. The sample taken for sequencing was tumor tissue. All receptors derive from a male donor with retroperitoneal liposarcoma.

CDR3 protein: CASTTAGVSYNEQYF. The CDR3 DNA reads TGTGCCAGCACCACAGCGGGAGTCTCCTACAATGAGCAGTACTTC. The chain couples TRBV6-8 to TRBJ2-4; 8 bases map to TRBD2. Losses at the gene ends were 7 bases for V and 13 bases for J; bases not matched to a gene: 18. This CDR3 region has 15 residues. The germline CDR1 and CDR2 sequences are MNHGY and SAAAGT.

The table lists this clonotype with a few counts. This chain uses TRBV27 with TRBJ2-5, with D uncertain. The J call is uncertain, as TRBJ2-1 better fits the DNA end. The germline V gene has CDR1 MNHEY and CDR2 SMNVEV (reference sequence). The CDR3 totals 12 residues. In nucleotides, the CDR3 is TGTGCCAGCAGTTTCGTAGGAGAGACCCAGTTCTTC. It codes for CASSFVGETQFF.

The chain has TRBV6-1 and TRBJ2-3, with 7 positions matching TRBD1. This CDR3 comprises 14 residues. Unmatched junction bases numbered 5, after V lost 2 bases and J lost 6 bases. CDR1 and CDR2 from the germline V gene are MNHNS and SASEGT. The CDR3 DNA sequence: TGTGCCAGCAGTGAATCCCCGGACAGGGATACGCAGTATTTT. Translated: CASSESPDRDTQYF.

The rearrangement joins TRBV6-6 to TRBJ2-1, with 11 bases lining up with TRBD2. CDR3 size: 17 residues. Looked up from germline, CDR1 is MNHNY and CDR2 is SVGAGI (reference sequence). V lost 0 bases, J lost 6 bases, and 7 bases stayed unmatched. CDR3 sequence: CASSYSLSGGAINEQFF. The CDR3 nucleotides read TGTGCCAGCAGTTACTCGCTTAGCGGGGGGGCTATCAATGAGCAGTTCTTC.

V and J are TRBV7-6 and TRBJ1-1; tentatively, D is TRBD1 (6 bases). V lost 1 base, J lost 1 base, and 16 bases lay in between. Germline CDR1 is SGHVS and CDR2 is FNYEAQ. This CDR3 contains 17 residues. CDR3: CASSLDAGVAENTEAFF. CDR3 DNA sequence: TGTGCCAGCAGCTTAGACGCAGGGGTCGCTGAGAACACTGAAGCTTTCTTT. Full variable domain (remainder filled in from reference TRBV7-6 and TRBJ1-1): GAGVSQSPRYKVTKRGQDVALRCDPISGHVSLYWYRQALGQGPEFLTYFNYEAQQDKSGLPNDRFSAERPEGSISTLTIQRTEQRDSAMYRCASSLDAGVAENTEAFFGQGTRLTVV.

The sample holds a few counts of this clonotype. This chain links TRBV12-3 or TRBV12-4 with TRBJ2-4; D is perhaps TRBD1 (7 bases). The CDR3 length is 14 residues. V lost 7 bases, J lost 13 bases, and 23 bases lay in between. CDR3 residues: CASTVRQGGFEQYF. CDR3 nucleotide sequence: TGTGCCAGCACGGTGCGGCAGGGGGGTTTTGAGCAGTACTTC.

There are a few counts of this clonotype. This chain joins TRBV27 and TRBJ2-5; 14 bases fit TRBD2. V lost 6 bases and J lost 3; bases outside the gene matches: 3. The CDR3 consists of 15 residues. Germline CDR1 MNHEY, CDR2 SMNVEV (reference sequence). DNA for the CDR3: TGTGCCAGCAGAGGACTAGCGGGGGGAGAAGAGACCCAGTACTTC. Protein: CASRGLAGGEETQYF.

By share, this clonotype counts as medium-sized (0.01 to 0.1%). The V call is TRBV7-2, the J call TRBJ2-5, with D unclear. With 6 bases removed from V and 5 bases from J, the gap between germline ends came to 16 bases. Germline lookup yields CDR1 SGHTA and CDR2 FQGNSA. The CDR3 totals 14 residues. CDR3 sequence: CASRQPGRWETQYF. CDR3 DNA: TGTGCCAGCAGGCAGCCTGGACGGTGGGAGACCCAGTACTTC.